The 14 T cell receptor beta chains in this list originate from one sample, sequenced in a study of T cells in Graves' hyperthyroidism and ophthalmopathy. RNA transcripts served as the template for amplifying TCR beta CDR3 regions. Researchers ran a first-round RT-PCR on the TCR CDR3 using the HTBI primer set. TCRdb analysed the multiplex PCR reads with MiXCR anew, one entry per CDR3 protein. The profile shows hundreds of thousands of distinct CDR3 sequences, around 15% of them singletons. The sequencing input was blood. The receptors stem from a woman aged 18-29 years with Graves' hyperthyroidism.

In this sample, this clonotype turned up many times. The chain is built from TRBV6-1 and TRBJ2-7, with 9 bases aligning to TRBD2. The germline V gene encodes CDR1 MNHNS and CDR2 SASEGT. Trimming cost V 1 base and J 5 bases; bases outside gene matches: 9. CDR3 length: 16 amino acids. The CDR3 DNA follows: TGTGCCAGCAGTGAAGTCGGTAGCGGGAGTGGGAACGAGCAGTACTTC. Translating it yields CASSEVGSGSGNEQYF.

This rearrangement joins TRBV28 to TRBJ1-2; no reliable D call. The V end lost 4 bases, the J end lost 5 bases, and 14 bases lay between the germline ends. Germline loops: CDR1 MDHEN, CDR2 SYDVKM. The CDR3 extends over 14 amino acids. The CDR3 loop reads CASSYLKALYGYTF. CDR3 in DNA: TGTGCCAGCAGTTACCTGAAGGCCTTATATGGCTACACCTTC.

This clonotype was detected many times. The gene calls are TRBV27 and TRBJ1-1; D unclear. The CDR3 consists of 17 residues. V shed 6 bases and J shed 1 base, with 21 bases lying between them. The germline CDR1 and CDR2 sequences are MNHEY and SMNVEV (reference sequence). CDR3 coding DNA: TGTGCCAGCAGCCGAGCTATTTACAGCCGACCGAACACTGAAGCTTTCTTT. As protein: CASSRAIYSRPNTEAFF.

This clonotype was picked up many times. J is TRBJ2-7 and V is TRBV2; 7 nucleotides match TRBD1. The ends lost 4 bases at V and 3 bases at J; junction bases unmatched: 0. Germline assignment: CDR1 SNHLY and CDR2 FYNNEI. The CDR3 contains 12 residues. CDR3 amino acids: CASSGQGYEQYF. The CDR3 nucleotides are TGTGCCAGCAGTGGACAGGGCTACGAGCAGTACTTC.

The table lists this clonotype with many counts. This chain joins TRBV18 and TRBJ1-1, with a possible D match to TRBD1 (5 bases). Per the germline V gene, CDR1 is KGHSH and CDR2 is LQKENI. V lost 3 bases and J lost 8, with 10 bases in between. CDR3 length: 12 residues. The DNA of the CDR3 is TGTGCCAGCTCACCGAGGGACCGAGAAGCTTTCTTT. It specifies CASSPRDREAFF.

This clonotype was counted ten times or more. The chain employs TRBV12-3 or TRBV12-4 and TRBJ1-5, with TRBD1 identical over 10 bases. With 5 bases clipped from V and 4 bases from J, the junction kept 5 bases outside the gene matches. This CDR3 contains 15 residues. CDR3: CASSPDRGLNQPQHF. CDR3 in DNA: TGTGCCAGCAGTCCCGACAGGGGGCTTAATCAGCCCCAGCATTTT.

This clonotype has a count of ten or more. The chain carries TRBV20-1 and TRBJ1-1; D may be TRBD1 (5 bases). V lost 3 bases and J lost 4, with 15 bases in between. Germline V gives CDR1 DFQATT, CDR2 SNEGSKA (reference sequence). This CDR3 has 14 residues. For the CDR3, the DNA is TGCAGTGCTAGGGGGACCCTCGGGATCACTGAAGCTTTCTTT. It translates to CSARGTLGITEAFF.

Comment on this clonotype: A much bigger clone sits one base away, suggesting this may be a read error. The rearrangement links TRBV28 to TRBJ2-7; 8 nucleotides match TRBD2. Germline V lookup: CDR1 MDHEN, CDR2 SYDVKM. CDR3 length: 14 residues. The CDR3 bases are TGTGCCAGCAGCTTCCTAGCGGGCTCCTACGAGCAGCACTTC. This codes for CASSFLAGSYEQHF.

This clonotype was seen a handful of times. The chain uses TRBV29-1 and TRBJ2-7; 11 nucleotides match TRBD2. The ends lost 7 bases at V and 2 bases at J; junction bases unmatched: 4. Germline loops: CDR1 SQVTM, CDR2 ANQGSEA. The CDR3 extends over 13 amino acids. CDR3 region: CSGMTSGTYEQYF. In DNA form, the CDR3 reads TGCAGCGGGATGACTAGCGGGACCTACGAGCAGTACTTC.

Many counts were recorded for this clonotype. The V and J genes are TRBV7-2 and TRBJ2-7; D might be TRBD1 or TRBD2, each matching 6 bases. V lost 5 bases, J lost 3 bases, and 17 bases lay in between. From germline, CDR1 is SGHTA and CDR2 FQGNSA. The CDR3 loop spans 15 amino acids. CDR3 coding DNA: TGTGCCAGCAGCATAGGGGGGAAGGGGGACTACGAGCAGTACTTC. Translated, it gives CASSIGGKGDYEQYF.

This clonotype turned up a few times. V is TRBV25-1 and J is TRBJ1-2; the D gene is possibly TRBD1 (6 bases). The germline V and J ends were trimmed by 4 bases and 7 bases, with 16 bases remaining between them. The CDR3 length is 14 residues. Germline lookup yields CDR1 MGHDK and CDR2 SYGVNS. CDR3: CASSGTQGTSGYTF. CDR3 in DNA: TGTGCCAGCAGTGGAACGCAGGGGACTAGTGGCTACACCTTC.

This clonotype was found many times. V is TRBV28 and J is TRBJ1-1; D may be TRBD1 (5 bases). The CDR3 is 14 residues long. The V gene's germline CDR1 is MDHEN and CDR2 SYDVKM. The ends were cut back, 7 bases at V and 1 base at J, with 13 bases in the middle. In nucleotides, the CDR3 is TGTGCCAGCAACGGGGCGTGGAGGAACACTGAAGCTTTCTTT. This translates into CASNGAWRNTEAFF.

The CDR3 region has the DNA TGCAGTGCTAGAGGTCCGGGACTAGCTGAAAACATTCAGTACTTC. Protein product: CSARGPGLAENIQYF. J is TRBJ2-4 and V is TRBV20-1; 9 nucleotides line up with TRBD2. J was trimmed by 5 bases and V by 1 base; bases with no gene match: 6. CDR3 length: 15 residues. Per germline, CDR1 DFQATT and CDR2 SNEGSKA (reference sequence).

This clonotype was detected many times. The CDR3 DNA is TGTGCCAGCCGCCGGGGGGAGGGGAACACAGATACGCAGTATTTT. The encoded protein is CASRRGEGNTDTQYF. The V gene is TRBV7-2, the J gene TRBJ2-3; 7 nucleotides match TRBD2. CDR1 and CDR2 (germline): SGHTA, FQGNSA. V was clipped by 8 bases and J by 2 bases; unmatched bases: 10. The CDR3 totals 15 residues.